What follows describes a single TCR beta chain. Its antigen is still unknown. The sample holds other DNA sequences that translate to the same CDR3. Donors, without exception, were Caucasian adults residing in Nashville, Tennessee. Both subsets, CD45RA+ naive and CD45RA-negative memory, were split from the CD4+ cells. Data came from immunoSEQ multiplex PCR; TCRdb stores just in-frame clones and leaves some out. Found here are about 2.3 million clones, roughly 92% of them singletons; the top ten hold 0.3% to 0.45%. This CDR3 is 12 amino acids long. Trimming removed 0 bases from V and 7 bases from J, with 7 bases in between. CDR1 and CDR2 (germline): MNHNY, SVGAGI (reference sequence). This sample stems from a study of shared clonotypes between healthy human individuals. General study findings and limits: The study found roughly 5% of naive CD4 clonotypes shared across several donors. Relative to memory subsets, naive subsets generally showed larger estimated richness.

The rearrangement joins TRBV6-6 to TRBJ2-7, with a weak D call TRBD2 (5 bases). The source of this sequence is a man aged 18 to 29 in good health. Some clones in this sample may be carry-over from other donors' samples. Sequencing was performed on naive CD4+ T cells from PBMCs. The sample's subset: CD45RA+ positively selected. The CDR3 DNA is TGTGCCAGCAGTTACTCGAGGGAGGAGCAGTACTTC. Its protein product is CASSYSREEQYF.